A single sample gave rise to the 18 T cell receptor beta chains below, sequenced in a study of CD8 T cells in Susac syndrome (dated by TCRdb to about 2019). Receptor libraries were prepared by the immunoSEQ multiplex PCR assay. RNA was extracted with the RNeasy kit and 0.5 to 1 ug was reverse transcribed using random hexamers. TCRdb reworked the public reads: Q25 trimming with fastp, MiXCR clone assembly, productive beta chains retained. Merged by CDR3 protein, the rows form single entries marked with the most common genes and DNA. This sample gives roughly 140,000 distinct CDR3 sequences in total; about 94% of them show up just once. In total, the top ten clones hold roughly 0.084% of the sample. Sequencing was performed on CD4+ T cells from PBMCs. Receptor source: a human donor with Susac syndrome.

CDR3 sequence: CASSLVVSGYEQYF. As DNA, the CDR3 is TGTGCCAGCAGTTTAGTGGTCAGCGGGTACGAGCAGTACTTC. V is TRBV28 and J is TRBJ2-7; TRBD2 might be the D (6 bases). Trimming left V 2 bases short and J 4 bases short, with 12 bases between. Germline CDR1 is MDHEN and CDR2 is SYDVKM. The CDR3 is made up of 14 amino acids.

The rearrangement joins TRBV3-1 to TRBJ2-1, with TRBD2 identical over 12 bases. The CDR3 has 16 amino acids. Unmatched junction bases numbered 9, after V lost 7 bases and J lost 5 bases. CDR1 LGHDT and CDR2 YNNKEL come from the germline V gene (reference sequence). DNA of the CDR3: TGTGCCAGCACCTGGCAGGGACTAGCGGGCAACAATGAGCAGTTCTTC. It encodes CASTWQGLAGNNEQFF.

The chain joins TRBV15 to TRBJ2-5; D gene uncertain. Trimming cost V 0 bases and J 0 bases, with 5 bases left between them. The CDR3 loop spans 14 amino acids. CDR1 is LNHNV, CDR2 YYDKDF, per germline (reference sequence). In DNA form, the CDR3 reads TGTGCCACCAGCAGAGACGCCTACCAAGAGACCCAGTACTTC. It translates to CATSRDAYQETQYF.

The chain carries TRBV20-1 and TRBJ2-5; possible D gene TRBD2, 5 bases. Germline loops: CDR1 DFQATT, CDR2 SNEGSKA (reference sequence). This CDR3 has 13 amino acids. V lost 6 bases and J 1 base, leaving 12 bases between the germline ends. The chain's CDR3 is CSARETTQETQYF. DNA for the CDR3: TGCAGTGCGAGGGAGACTACCCAAGAGACCCAGTACTTC.

V gene TRBV24-1 combines with J gene TRBJ2-1; TRBD1 agrees at 9 bases. This CDR3 has 14 amino acids. The germline V gene has CDR1 KGHDR and CDR2 SFDVKD. The V and J ends lost 5 bases and 10 bases, in that order; junction bases with no gene match: 8. CDR3 coding DNA: TGTGCCACCAGTGGCGGGACAGGGCACGAGGAGCAGTTCTTC. It translates to CATSGGTGHEEQFF.

The rearrangement links TRBV6-5 to TRBJ2-7; tentatively, D is TRBD2 (7 bases). Trimming cost V 6 bases and J 3 bases, with 12 bases left between them. The germline gives CDR1 MNHEY, CDR2 SVGAGI. This CDR3 comprises 13 residues. The CDR3 sequence is CASRSGGFYEQYF. The CDR3 DNA reads TGTGCCAGCAGGTCGGGGGGCTTCTACGAGCAGTACTTC.

The V call is TRBV20-1, the J call TRBJ2-7, with a weak D call TRBD1 (6 bases). Germline V gives CDR1 DFQATT, CDR2 SNEGSKA (reference sequence). CDR3 length: 13 residues. CDR3 bases: TGCAGAAGGGAGAGGACAGAATCCTACGAGCAGTACTTC. It yields the protein CRRERTESYEQYF.

The chain uses TRBV7-9 and TRBJ2-1, with D perhaps TRBD1 or TRBD2 (5 bases each). V was shortened by 5 bases and J by 8 bases, with 16 bases between the two germline ends. This CDR3 is 14 amino acids long. Germline loops: CDR1 SEHNR, CDR2 FQNEAQ (reference sequence). As DNA, the CDR3 is TGTGCCAGCAGCCGAACCGGGACCATGGATGAGCAGTTCTTC. Amino acids: CASSRTGTMDEQFF.

The chain joins TRBV10-3 to TRBJ2-3; 7 bases are a match to TRBD2. In germline, CDR1 is ENHRY, CDR2 SYGVKD. V was pared by 0 bases and J by 3 bases, with 6 bases of the junction left unmatched. The CDR3 has 16 residues. CDR3 sequence: CAISESPSGVTDTQYF. CDR3 coding DNA: TGTGCCATCAGTGAGTCTCCCAGCGGGGTAACAGATACGCAGTATTTT.

The rearrangement joins TRBV3-1 to TRBJ2-7; D possibly corresponds to TRBD2 (6 bases). V lost 6 bases to trimming and J lost 0 bases, with 15 bases between them. The CDR3 spans 15 residues. Germline CDR1 LGHDT, CDR2 YNNKEL (reference sequence). The CDR3 region has the DNA TGTGCCAGCAGGAGTAGCGGAGAGAGCTCCTACGAGCAGTACTTC. Amino acids: CASRSSGESSYEQYF.

The rearrangement joins TRBV12-3 or TRBV12-4 to TRBJ2-7; D unclear. The CDR3 contains 11 residues. V lost 4 bases and J 4 bases, leaving 5 bases between the germline ends. The CDR3 DNA is TGTGCCAGCAGTTCCGGGTACGAGCAGTACTTC. It encodes CASSSGYEQYF.

The CDR3 spells CSARGTVNTEAFF. The CDR3 DNA reads TGCAGTGCTAGGGGGACGGTTAACACTGAAGCTTTCTTT. This chain joins TRBV20-1 and TRBJ1-1, with D possibly TRBD1 on 5 matching bases. V lost 3 bases and J 2 bases, leaving 10 bases between the germline ends. The CDR3 totals 13 residues. The germline gives CDR1 DFQATT, CDR2 SNEGSKA (reference sequence).

The rearrangement joins TRBV12-3 or TRBV12-4 to TRBJ2-3; 9 nucleotides match TRBD2. The CDR3 runs to 16 residues. V lost 3 bases and J lost 0; bases outside the gene matches: 4. This CDR3 reads CASSFDLAGSTDTQYF. In DNA form, the CDR3 reads TGTGCCAGCAGTTTTGATCTAGCGGGGAGCACAGATACGCAGTATTTT.

This rearrangement joins TRBV28 to TRBJ1-5; no firm D call. Deletions cut 2 bases from V and 5 bases from J, with 4 bases between. The CDR3 runs to 12 residues. Germline CDR1 and CDR2: MDHEN and SYDVKM. CDR3 protein: CASSLGYQPQHF. The CDR3 region has the DNA TGTGCCAGCAGTTTAGGGTATCAGCCCCAGCATTTT.

This chain links TRBV5-6 with TRBJ1-5; 8 nucleotides agree with TRBD1. This CDR3 is 15 amino acids long. Losses at the gene ends were 5 bases for V and 5 bases for J; bases not matched to a gene: 9. From germline, CDR1 is SGHDT and CDR2 YYEEEE. DNA of the CDR3: TGTGCCAGCAGTTCCTCGGGACAGGTGTATCAGCCCCAGCATTTT. Its protein is CASSSSGQVYQPQHF.

The rearrangement links TRBV20-1 to TRBJ2-5; 9 bases agree with TRBD1. This CDR3 is 14 amino acids long. Germline trimming cut 3 bases from V and 1 base from J; bases unmatched to any gene: 3. Germline V lookup: CDR1 DFQATT, CDR2 SNEGSKA (reference sequence). For the CDR3, the DNA is TGCAGTGCTAGCGGACAGGGGTTCCAAGAGACCCAGTACTTC. The encoded protein is CSASGQGFQETQYF.

The chain carries TRBV29-1 and TRBJ2-3, with TRBD1 matching 8 bases. V shed 4 bases, J shed 6 bases, and the junction held 6 bases outside the gene matches. This CDR3 is built from 13 residues. Germline V CDR1 and CDR2: SQVTM, ANQGSEA. The CDR3 loop is CSVGDQGADTQYF. The CDR3 DNA reads as TGCAGCGTTGGGGACCAGGGGGCTGATACGCAGTATTTT.

The V gene is TRBV12-3 or TRBV12-4, the J gene TRBJ2-2; D may be TRBD1 (6 bases). Trimming took 6 bases from V and 6 from J, leaving 8 bases between them. CDR3 length: 12 amino acids. The CDR3 spells CASSPGAGELFF. CDR3 bases: TGTGCCAGCAGCCCAGGGGCCGGGGAGCTGTTTTTT.